This T cell receptor beta chain was retrieved from a study of shared clonotypes between healthy human individuals. Notes on the study in general: Memory subsets had estimated richness that was generally smaller than that of naive subsets.

This CDR3 comprises 16 residues. From germline, CDR1 is SGDLS and CDR2 YYNGEE. Trimming at V came to 1 base and at J to 0 bases, leaving 4 bases not matched to a gene. Deep level was the assay's run setting. Assay used: immunoSEQ multiplex PCR; TCRdb lists only in-frame clones, some missing. The table lists 1,500,000 or so clones, 98% of them singletons. Notes on this clone: No antigen is known for it.

The chain couples TRBV9 to TRBJ2-1, with 7 nucleotides matching TRBD2. This receptor was obtained from a man in his thirties or forties in good health. Sequenced material: naive CD4+ T cells sorted from blood. This sample's subset: CD45RA+ positively selected. Here the CDR3 DNA reads TGTGCCAGCAGCGTACTTCCGGGGGGCTCCTACAATGAGCAGTTCTTC. Protein: CASSVLPGGSYNEQFF. The variable domain in full, completed from reference TRBV9 and TRBJ2-1, reads DSGVTQTPKHLITATGQRVTLRCSPRSGDLSVYWYQQSLDQGLQFLIQYYNGEERAKGNILERFSAQQFPDLHSELNLSSLELGDSALYFCASSVLPGGSYNEQFFGPGTRLTVL.